This T cell receptor (beta chain) was recorded in a study of shared clonotypes between healthy human individuals. Study observations and caveats: Estimated clonotype richness was generally higher in naive than memory subsets. For sorted subsets, rarefaction showed incomplete sequencing despite large depth. Non-shared clonotypes had lower generation probabilities than those shared by all four donors.

Healthy HIV-negative adults without recent acute infections or vaccinations served as donors. Libraries were prepared by immunoSEQ multiplex PCR; TCRdb keeps only in-frame clonotypes and omits some of them. Of some 300,000 clones detected, about 70% appear once; the ten largest clones hold over 9.5%. The trim removed 4 bases at V and 2 bases at J, leaving 3 bases unmatched. Germline CDR1 SGHRS, CDR2 YFSETQ. CDR3 length: 15 amino acids. Concerning this clone: Its antigen is not identified.

This clonotype was sampled from a man aged 25 to 40 in good health. The V call is TRBV5-1, the J call TRBJ2-7; the match to TRBD2 covers 13 bases. Sequenced material: memory CD4+ T cells sorted from blood. Subset given: CD45RA-negative fraction. The CDR3 coding sequence is TGCGCCAGCAGCCACGGACTAGCGGGGGCCTACGAGCAGTACTTC. Residues: CASSHGLAGAYEQYF. Drawing the rest from reference TRBV5-1 and TRBJ2-7, the complete variable domain is KAGVTQTPRYLIKTRGQQVTLSCSPISGHRSVSWYQQTPGQGLQFLFEYFSETQRNKGNFPGRFSGRQFSNSRSEMNVSTLELGDSALYLCASSHGLAGAYEQYFGPGTRLTVT.